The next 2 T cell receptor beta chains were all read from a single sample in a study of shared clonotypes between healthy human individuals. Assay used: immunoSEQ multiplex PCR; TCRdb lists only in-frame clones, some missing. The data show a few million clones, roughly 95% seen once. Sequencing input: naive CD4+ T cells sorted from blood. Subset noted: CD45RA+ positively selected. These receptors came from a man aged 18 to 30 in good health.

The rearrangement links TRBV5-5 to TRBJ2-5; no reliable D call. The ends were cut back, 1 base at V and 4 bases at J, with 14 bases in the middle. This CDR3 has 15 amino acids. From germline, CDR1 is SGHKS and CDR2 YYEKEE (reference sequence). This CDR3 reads CASSLSLANGETQYF. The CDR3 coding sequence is TGTGCCAGCAGCTTGAGTTTAGCTAACGGAGAGACCCAGTACTTC.

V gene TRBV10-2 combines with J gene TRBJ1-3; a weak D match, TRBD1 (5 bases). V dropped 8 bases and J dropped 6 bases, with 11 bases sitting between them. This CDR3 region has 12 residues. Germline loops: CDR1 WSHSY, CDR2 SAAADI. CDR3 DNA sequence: TGCGCCAGCCTGAGGGGCGAAAACACCATATATTTT. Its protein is CASLRGENTIYF.